This T cell receptor beta chain was identified in a study of cytomegalovirus exposure and HLA in healthy donors. Primers included in the PCR were 60 Vbeta and 13 Jbeta primers. Only in-frame clones appear in the TCRdb table, and some are missing; sequencing was by immunoSEQ multiplex PCR. This sample has approximately 160,000 clones; 60% to 80% occur once, and the top ten carry under 0.8%. Study results and caveats: CMV serostatus was the sole immune exposure data available. What TCR beta sequences reportedly achieved was accurate prediction of HLA-A and HLA-B alleles in most subjects. In a later analysis, 16,951 TCR beta sequences were associated with HLA alleles at 0.05 false discovery rate. The study put some 150 TCR beta chains on its list as cytomegalovirus-associated.

In regard to this clone: Its cognate antigen is unknown.

This CDR3 region has 16 residues. CDR1 and CDR2 (germline): SGHRS, YFSETQ. The V end was cut by 0 bases, the J end by 6 bases, with 13 bases between. The sequence came from a male donor in good health and CMV-seronegative. This chain connects TRBV5-1 to TRBJ1-6, with D possibly TRBD1 on 5 matching bases. Sequenced input: PBMCs. CDR3 bases: TGCGCCAGCAGCTTGGGGGAGCAGGGAGGTAATTCACCCCTCCACTTT. Translated, it gives CASSLGEQGGNSPLHF.